The sequence of this T cell receptor beta chain was determined in a study of cytomegalovirus exposure and HLA in healthy donors. This CDR3 contains 14 residues. The germline V gene encodes CDR1 SQVTM and CDR2 ANQGSEA. V gave up 1 base and J gave up 5 bases; unmatched junction bases: 8. The PCR employed 60 Vbeta primers together with 13 Jbeta primers. Sequencing used immunoSEQ multiplex PCR; TCRdb keeps in-frame clones, though not all of them. The table lists around 150,000 clones, 80% of them singletons. The sequenced sample was PBMCs. The sequence derives from a man aged 50-59 years in good health and CMV-seronegative. This sequence joins TRBV29-1 and TRBJ2-7; the match to TRBD1 covers 7 bases. CDR3: CSVEVRTGRHEQYF. CDR3 nucleotides: TGCAGCGTTGAAGTCCGGACAGGACGGCACGAGCAGTACTTC.